This paragraph reports one TCR beta chain. Its antigen is not known. The sample contains more than one DNA sequence encoding this CDR3. Germline lookup yields CDR1 KGHSH and CDR2 LQKENI. Trimming left V 2 bases short and J 1 base short, with 2 bases between. The CDR3 has 12 residues. The record originates from a study of T cell responses to AZD1222 COVID-19 vaccine. Study in general: Pooling of second doses given at about 4 or about 12 weeks was done. Findings of the study overall: Recipients of AZD1222 seropositive at baseline numbered only 5 or 6. The study reported that nearly half of spike-specific TCRs target unmutated variant regions.

The protocol was immunoSEQ multiplex PCR, while the TCRdb copy is restricted to in-frame clones and leaves out a portion. The repertoire has 150,000 to 200,000 clones, over 85% of them found once; the top ten carry 3.9%. This receptor was taken from an adult in good health. The source was peripheral blood, collected on day 0 of AZD1222 vaccination. The chain employs TRBV18 and TRBJ1-1, with D uncertain. The DNA for the CDR3 is TGTGCCAGCTCACCAACGAACACTGAAGCTTTCTTT. Protein product: CASSPTNTEAFF.